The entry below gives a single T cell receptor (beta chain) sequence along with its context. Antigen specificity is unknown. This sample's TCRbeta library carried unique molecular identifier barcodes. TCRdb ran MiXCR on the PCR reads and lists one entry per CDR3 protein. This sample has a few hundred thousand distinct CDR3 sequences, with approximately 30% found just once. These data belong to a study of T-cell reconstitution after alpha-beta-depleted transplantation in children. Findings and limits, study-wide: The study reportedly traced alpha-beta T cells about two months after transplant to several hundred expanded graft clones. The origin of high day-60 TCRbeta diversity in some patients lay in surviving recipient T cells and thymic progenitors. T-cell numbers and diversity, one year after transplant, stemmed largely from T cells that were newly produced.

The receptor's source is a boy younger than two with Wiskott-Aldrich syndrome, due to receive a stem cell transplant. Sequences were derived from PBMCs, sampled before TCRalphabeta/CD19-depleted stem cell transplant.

The DNA of the CDR3 is TGTGCCAGCAGTAGCCCCGGGACAAATCCCTACAATGAGCAGTTCTTC. It yields the protein CASSSPGTNPYNEQFF. The chain carries TRBV7-6 and TRBJ2-1; TRBD1 might be the D (6 bases). V lost 6 bases and J 2 bases, leaving 17 bases between the germline ends. The CDR3 covers 16 residues. Germline-derived CDR1 and CDR2 are SGHVS and FNYEAQ.